This T cell receptor (beta chain) was documented in a study of cytomegalovirus exposure and HLA in healthy donors (dated by TCRdb to about 2017). Describing the broader study: An earlier analysis of some 600 of the donors reported approximately 300 Gb of sequence data and about 120 million unique TCR beta sequences obtained from approximately 180 million T cells. The study aimed to test whether cataloging public T cell receptors could reveal signatures of past pathogen exposure. Typing coverage differed by locus: A, B, C, DRB1 and DQB1 were typed in about 620-630 donors, DQA1 in 522, DPA1 in 600 to 610, and DPB1 in 450 to 480. Both class I and class II loci were covered by HLA typing, at four-digit resolution. Among 300 to 450 genotyped donors of the cohort, an average of 235,054 unique TCR beta nucleotide sequences were sequenced per donor, around 20% of them non-productive. A separate validation cohort of roughly 130 different subjects was used in addition to the 666-subject first cohort. About 280 gigabases of sequencing data and roughly 80 million unique TCR sequences made up an early release that covered fewer than 650 HLA-typed donors. An earlier analysis of some 600 of the donors applied high-throughput TCR beta sequencing to assess whether each TCR beta V gene segment acted as functional or pseudogenic. Rather than drawing on any new phenotypic data, the later analysis identified candidate immune exposures from TCR beta sequences and the way those sequences occurred across donors. To predict cytomegalovirus infection status, the study brought together high-throughput TCR immunosequencing, statistical association of individual TCRs with disease status, and machine learning. A handful of DR-DQ haplotypes were handled as single units for association and clustering because linkage in the cohort was strong. Among the roughly 410 genotyped donors, around 79% belonged to the genetic ancestry cluster associated with self-reported Caucasian donors. The study profiled the T cell repertoires of 500 to 800 subjects by immunosequencing and related them to cytomegalovirus serostatus. Donor age, sex, ethnicity and CMV serostatus were compiled alongside the repertoire data. A later genetic analysis used genome-wide SNP genotypes for 398 of the 666 donors, treating that subset as a discovery cohort. A later analysis re-examined previously published TCR beta repertoires from about 700 donors and added high-resolution HLA genotyping to investigate patterns of TCR occurrence. Every discovery cohort repertoire had been produced on one sequencing platform.

Note on this clone: Its cognate antigen has yet to be identified. The input lacks base qualities; no much larger clone sits a single base away.

What the research found in general, with its limitations: Three of the identified cytomegalovirus-associated TCR beta chains were confirmed in vitro to be specific for cytomegalovirus antigens. Compared with the approximately 670-donor mean, donors in an Asian-associated ancestry cluster had fewer N-insertions in productive TCRs, according to a later genetic analysis. Across donors, most TCR sequences were observed very rarely, whereas some public TCRs were present in many individuals. Compared with equally common non-associated chains, HLA-associated TCR beta chains in a later analysis were more clonally expanded and had lower generation probabilities. Seventeen rarely observed V segments, including chromosome 9 orphons, were excluded from the earlier analysis of about 600 of the donors because counts were too low. The 87-base-pair reads could not distinguish some IMGT-functional V segments, including TRBV6-2 and TRBV6-3, so those segments were excluded. According to a later analysis, most CMV-associated TCR beta chains appeared to be HLA-restricted, and the HLA associations seemed to be driven largely by CMV exposure. The only immune exposure information available for the cohort was CMV serostatus. HLA typing was unavailable for some donors at each locus, so association tests used only the typed subset. The study gave a list of more than 150 TCR beta chains associated with cytomegalovirus. Correlated functional status among segregating V segments might reflect linkage disequilibrium, but an unknown experimental factor could not be ruled out. Presence/absence analyses assumed roughly uniform sequencing depth across donors, an assumption that may not hold. In a later analysis, TCR association rates were found to vary across HLA loci, with the most associated TCRs seen for DRB1 alleles and the fewest for HLA-C alleles. At a false discovery rate of 0.05, a later analysis linked about 17,000 TCR beta sequences to specific HLA alleles. In both the original and validation cohorts, the classifier was reported to diagnose cytomegalovirus status with high specificity and sensitivity. According to the authors, the approach could potentially be generalized to other disease states and immunological phenotypes. In a later genetic analysis, a missense DCLRE1C variant was associated with V-gene and J-gene trimming of TCR beta chains, and the association was replicated in an independent cohort. A group of highly shared sequence variants was considered likely to be a technical artifact of the sequencing pipeline. A later analysis reported that several top co-occurrence clusters appeared linked to parvovirus B19, influenza, CMV and Epstein-Barr virus. In an earlier analysis of over 550 of the donors, most TCR beta V segments were observed in productive rearrangements about 87% or about 30% of the time, broadly matching IMGT annotations. When HLA alleles, especially DR and DQ, strongly co-occurred, attributing TCR associations to individual alleles was difficult. The cohort was sequenced for TCR beta chains only, and without alpha or paired-chain data the features that could be detected were limited. A further reported finding was that TCR beta sequences accurately predicted the HLA-A and HLA-B alleles for most subjects in the first cohort.

The CDR1 and CDR2 encoded by the germline V gene are SQVTM and ANQGSEA. The CDR3, from cysteine to phenylalanine, totals 11 residues. Only the CDR3 region is kept as DNA, spanning 33 bases read in frame from base 1. Unmatched junction bases come to 2, with V trimmed by 6 bases and J by 6 bases. The cohort comprised 666 healthy bone marrow donors. All cohort members were sampled while nominally healthy, although unrecorded immune exposures were likely present. The donor was CMV seronegative and was included in the group of a few hundred seronegative cohort members. A peripheral blood sample was provided by each donor, and peripheral blood mononuclear cells were used for TCR beta sequencing. Genomic DNA was extracted from the blood cell samples with the Qiagen DNeasy Blood Extraction Kit. Library preparation employed the immunoSEQ multiplex PCR assay. The multiplex PCR relied on a mix of 60 forward primers for TCR Vbeta segments and 13 reverse primers for TCR Jbeta segments. Amplification of the CDR3 region of rearranged TCR beta genes was performed with a multiplex PCR assay on genomic DNA. Amplified TCR beta libraries were sequenced as 87-base-pair reads on the Illumina HiSeq System. In the original analysis: A later analysis counted tens of millions of unique TCR beta chains across the 500 to 850 repertoires, and some 11 million of these chains were shared by at least two donors. A nearest-neighbor algorithm error-corrected the raw reads and collapsed the reads into unique sequences, merging closely related sequences to remove PCR and sequencing errors. V, D and J gene segments were assigned by aligning CDR3 sequences to IMGT reference sequences. For a sequence to be retained, a match of at least six nucleotides to both a V gene segment and a J gene segment was required. A rearrangement was called productive if the CDR3 had no stop codons and remained in frame with V and J, and every other rearrangement was called non-productive. CDR3 was defined by IMGT convention, running from the second conserved V-encoded cysteine to the conserved J-encoded phenylalanine. The earlier analysis of roughly 590 of the donors excluded sequences that lacked an unambiguous match to a single V gene segment. An earlier analysis of a few hundred of the donors classified V segments as functional when productive rearrangements were above 56.7% and as segregating when the standard deviation between donors was above 5%. A statistical classification framework was developed to diagnose cytomegalovirus status using the catalog of TCR beta chain sequences. V and J gene assignment, in a later analysis, came from comparing TCR nucleotide sequences with IMGT/GENE-DB human TR gene sequences. In a later analysis, CDR3 sequences and most-parsimonious VDJ recombination scenarios were assigned using the TCRdist pipeline. In a later analysis, every TCR beta chain was defined by the combination of its CDR3 amino acid sequence and its V-gene family, and reads without a unique V-gene family were dropped. To address suspected cross-contamination and a sequencing artifact, a later analysis removed around 590 highly shared, low-generation-probability nucleotide sequences. In a later analysis, a clonal expansion index for each public chain was calculated from normalized within-repertoire ranks of inferred template counts. A later analysis computed generation probabilities with a VDJ recombination model fitted to out-of-frame rearrangements, and checked the results against IGoR. Hypergeometric tests were used in a later analysis to score TCR-TCR, TCR-HLA and TCR-CMV co-occurrence, with a repertoire-size bias correction applied to the TCR pairs. A later analysis estimated false discovery rates by permuting HLA or CMV assignments 20 times. In a later analysis, co-occurring TCRs were grouped using DBSCAN, and TCRdist sequence similarity was added for clustering within HLA-allele-positive subsets. For co-occurrence clustering, repertoires with fewer than 30,000 or more than 120,000 public chains were excluded, along with roughly five repertoires with anomalous nucleotide sharing. TCRdb retrieved this table from immuneACCESS and kept in-frame rearrangements only. Not all clones are present; in checked studies, unresolved V genes account for under half, and no reason is known for the remainder. The V and J calls and the clone size are those of that table, but D and trimming were determined from the DNA. This sample holds around 130,000 clones; about 80% were observed only once. 1% of the sample is taken by the ten largest.

Here the chain combines TRBV29-1 and TRBJ1-5; TRBD1 aligns with 7 central bases. Sequences were obtained from PBMCs. The TCR was taken from a middle-aged man in good health and CMV-seronegative. Read as DNA, the sequence is TGCAGCGTCGACAGGGTTCAGCCCCAGCATTTT. Translated, it gives CSVDRVQPQHF. When the CDR3 is completed using the reference TRBV29-1 and TRBJ1-5 genes on either side, the full variable domain is SAVISQKPSRDICQRGTSLTIQCQVDSQVTMMFWYRQQPGQSLTLIATANQGSEATYESGFVIDKFPISRPNLTFSTLTVSNMSPEDSSIYLCSVDRVQPQHFGDGTRLSIL.